This T cell receptor (beta chain) was recovered during a study of blood T cell repertoires in COVID-19. The CDR3 length is 15 residues. V lost 2 bases, J lost 0 bases, and 7 bases lay in between. The germline V gene has CDR1 LGHDT and CDR2 YNNKEL (reference sequence). Generated by immunoSEQ multiplex PCR, the TCRdb table keeps only in-frame clones and is missing some. The table includes 300,000 to 400,000 clones, 85% detected once. A COVID-19 case was met by exposed participants within 2 weeks before study entry. Material: PBMCs or T cells enriched from blood (not recorded which). The chain employs TRBV3-1 (or the pseudogene TRBV3-2) and TRBJ2-2; D not resolved. The sequence came from a woman aged 30 to 39 who had been exposed to COVID-19. The CDR3: CASSQYSTNTGELFF. The CDR3 nucleotides are TGTGCCAGCAGCCAATACTCAACGAACACCGGGGAGCTGTTTTTT.